Below, 4 T cell receptor beta chains from the same sample are listed, as sequenced in a study of CD4 T cells in relation to SARS-CoV-2 and coronaviruses. Antigens for these TCRs are unknown. The table came from immunoSEQ multiplex PCR; TCRdb's copy has only in-frame clones and leaves some out. The repertoire holds some 45,000 clones, with about four fifths as singletons. The specimen sequenced was naive CD4+ T cells from PBMCs, cultured in vitro. Subset in this sample: naive CD4+ T cells isolated by negative enrichment. These receptors all come from an adult with COVID-19.

The chain employs TRBV7-2 and TRBJ2-1; D uncertain. V lost 1 base and J 10 bases, leaving 20 bases between the germline ends. The CDR3 contains 16 residues. In germline, CDR1 is SGHTA, CDR2 FQGNSA. The chain's CDR3 is CASSLDPGGRGREQFF. In DNA, the CDR3 is TGTGCCAGCAGCTTAGATCCCGGCGGAAGAGGTCGGGAGCAGTTCTTC.

The chain is built from TRBV6-1 and TRBJ2-7, with D hard to call. Germline-derived CDR1 and CDR2 are MNHNS and SASEGT. Trimming shortened V by 2 bases and J by 6 bases, and 14 bases separated the two germline ends. CDR3 size: 14 residues. CDR3 coding DNA: TGTGCCAGCAGTGAAAGGGATTCCCTCGCCGAGCAGTACTTC. Its protein is CASSERDSLAEQYF.

V and J are TRBV28 and TRBJ2-2; D is unclear. Trimming shortened V by 7 bases and J by 6 bases, and 6 bases separated the two germline ends. The CDR3 covers 11 residues. Germline-derived CDR1 and CDR2 are MDHEN and SYDVKM. Written as DNA, the CDR3 is TGTGCCAGCAAAGTCTCCGGGGAGCTGTTTTTT. It is translated as CASKVSGELFF.

The rearrangement joins TRBV10-1 to TRBJ2-7; TRBD2 might be the D (6 bases). Trimming took off 0 bases at V and 2 bases at J, with 14 bases between the two ends. The CDR3 runs 16 residues. Germline CDR1 reads WNHNN; CDR2 reads SYGVQD (reference sequence). The CDR3 DNA reads as TGCGCCAGCAGTGAGTCTTTCGGGGGAAGGGCCTACGAGCAGTACTTC. Encoded protein: CASSESFGGRAYEQYF.